Following are 20 T cell receptor beta chains from one sample sequenced in a study of siplizumab effects on memory and regulatory T cells. Clones were sequenced by immunoSEQ multiplex PCR, and TCRdb holds only the in-frame ones, with some missing. The repertoire has about 100,000 clones, 90% to 95% of them found once; the top ten carry approximately 0.71%. Sequencing was carried out using Tregs sorted from blood. The receptor source for this set is a human donor in good health.

This clone has a single count. The V gene is TRBV11-2, the J gene TRBJ2-1; D uncertain. V lost 4 bases and J 0 bases, leaving 10 bases between the germline ends. Germline values: CDR1 SGHAT, CDR2 FQNNGV. The CDR3 covers 15 residues. CDR3 nucleotides: TGTGCCAGCAGCTCAACTTTGAGCTCCTACAATGAGCAGTTCTTC. This codes for CASSSTLSSYNEQFF.

Only one count was recorded for this clone. The chain uses TRBV11-2 and TRBJ2-1; TRBD2 matches 7 bases. V lost 4 bases and J lost 5; bases outside the gene matches: 11. Germline lookup yields CDR1 SGHAT and CDR2 FQNNGV. The length of the CDR3 is 16 residues. The CDR3 spells CASSSLRAGIHNEQFF. The CDR3 DNA sequence: TGTGCCAGCAGCTCTCTTAGAGCGGGAATCCACAATGAGCAGTTCTTC.

The gene calls are TRBV27 and TRBJ2-7, with D maybe TRBD2 (6 bases). CDR1 MNHEY and CDR2 SMNVEV come from the germline V gene (reference sequence). The CDR3 is made up of 15 amino acids. V dropped 0 bases and J dropped 3 bases, with 12 bases sitting between them. Written as DNA, the CDR3 is TGTGCCAGCAGTTTATCCCAGCGGGTTTACTACGAGCAGTACTTC. Its translation is CASSLSQRVYYEQYF.

The V and J genes are TRBV6-6 and TRBJ2-7; D remains unclear. V lost 10 bases and J lost 3, with 16 bases in between. This CDR3 contains 13 residues. Germline V lookup: CDR1 MNHNY, CDR2 SVGAGI (reference sequence). This CDR3 reads CATGQSEIYEQYF. As DNA, the CDR3 is TGTGCCACTGGGCAGTCTGAAATCTACGAGCAGTACTTC.

The V call is TRBV7-2, the J call TRBJ2-3; 14 bases fit TRBD2. V lost 4 bases, J lost 4 bases, and 4 bases stayed unmatched. CDR3 length: 16 amino acids. Germline CDR1 and CDR2: SGHTA and FQGNSA. As DNA, the CDR3 is TGTGCCAGCAGCTCCGGACTAGCGGGAGGCTCAGATACGCAGTATTTT. Encoded protein: CASSSGLAGGSDTQYF.

This chain uses TRBV4-2 with TRBJ2-3; 8 bases are shared with TRBD2. The germline CDR1 and CDR2 sequences are LGHNA and YNFKEQ. V lost 2 bases and J lost 2; bases outside the gene matches: 12. The CDR3 totals 18 residues. CDR3 DNA sequence: TGTGCCAGCAGCCAAATGGGACTAGAAGGTAAGAACACAGATACGCAGTATTTT. This encodes CASSQMGLEGKNTDTQYF.

This clone has a single count. The rearrangement uses TRBV13 and TRBJ2-1; 11 nucleotides match TRBD2. Germline trimming cut 5 bases from V and 6 bases from J; bases unmatched to any gene: 6. Germline CDR1 is PRHDT and CDR2 is FYEKMQ (reference sequence). There are 15 residues in the CDR3. This CDR3 is CASSPPGLAANEQFF. The CDR3 region has the DNA TGTGCCAGCAGCCCGCCGGGACTAGCGGCCAATGAGCAGTTCTTC.

The CDR3 region has the DNA TGTGCCAGCAGCTTAGTCGGGGGCGATGAGCAGTTCTTC. As protein: CASSLVGGDEQFF. The V call is TRBV11-3, the J call TRBJ2-1, with D possibly called TRBD1 or TRBD2 (6 bases each). This CDR3 contains 13 residues. The germline V gene encodes CDR1 SGHNT and CDR2 YENEEA. The ends were cut back, 1 base at V and 8 bases at J, with 9 bases in the middle.

The rearrangement uses TRBV15 and TRBJ2-3; D gene uncertain. Trimming removed 1 base from V and 0 bases from J, with 8 bases in between. This CDR3 comprises 15 residues. The germline gives CDR1 LNHNV, CDR2 YYDKDF (reference sequence). CDR3 residues: CATSRVRFSTDTQYF. CDR3 in DNA: TGTGCCACCAGCAGAGTGCGGTTTAGCACAGATACGCAGTATTTT.

The chain is built from TRBV27 and TRBJ2-6, with TRBD2 matching 14 bases. Germline CDR1 and CDR2: MNHEY and SMNVEV (reference sequence). V lost 4 bases and J lost 1; bases outside the gene matches: 15. The CDR3 extends over 22 amino acids. CDR3 nucleotide sequence: TGTGCCAGCAGTTCTCTCTTCCCCCGAGGACTAGCGGGAGGATCTGGGGCCAACGTCCTGACTTTC. Encoded protein: CASSSLFPRGLAGGSGANVLTF.

V and J are TRBV19 and TRBJ2-5, with 7 bases lining up with TRBD2. CDR3 length: 14 amino acids. The junction had 4 bases not matched to a gene; V was cut back by 4 bases and J by 2 bases. Germline V gene lookup returns CDR1 LNHDA and CDR2 SQIVND (reference sequence). CDR3 bases: TGTGCCAGTAGTAAGGGAGGGTTTCAAGAGACCCAGTACTTC. This encodes CASSKGGFQETQYF.

A single count supports this clone. The chain has TRBV9 and TRBJ2-1, with 9 bases identical to TRBD2. This CDR3 is built from 14 residues. V trimming: 8 bases; J trimming: 4 bases; junction bases outside the gene matches: 7. Germline V gene sequence: CDR1 SGDLS, CDR2 YYNGEE. CDR3 coding DNA: TGTGCCAGTGCGGGACTAGCAAATTACAATGAGCAGTTCTTC. It specifies CASAGLANYNEQFF.

The chain uses TRBV5-1 and TRBJ2-2, with D perhaps assigned TRBD1 or TRBD2 (5 bases each). CDR1 SGHRS and CDR2 YFSETQ come from the germline V gene. The germline V and J ends were trimmed by 4 bases and 4 bases, with 8 bases remaining between them. This CDR3 has 13 residues. The CDR3 here is CASSPGTTGELFF. In DNA, the CDR3 is TGCGCCAGCAGCCCAGGGACCACCGGGGAGCTGTTTTTT.

The chain has TRBV18 and TRBJ2-7; 9 nucleotides match TRBD1. Germline CDR1 and CDR2: KGHSH and LQKENI. The CDR3 length is 15 residues. The V and J ends lost 2 bases and 6 bases, in that order; junction bases with no gene match: 8. Written as DNA, the CDR3 is TGTGCCAGCTCACCAGCTCAGACAGGGGGACCCGAGCAGTACTTC. Its protein product is CASSPAQTGGPEQYF.

The V gene is TRBV27, the J gene TRBJ1-2, with no clear D. Germline lookup yields CDR1 MNHEY and CDR2 SMNVEV (reference sequence). V lost 6 bases to trimming and J lost 10 bases, with 12 bases between them. The CDR3 is 11 residues long. This CDR3 is CASRQRFVYTF. Here the CDR3 DNA reads TGTGCCAGCAGACAGCGATTCGTCTACACCTTC.

The V call is TRBV12-5, the J call TRBJ1-1; no reliable D call. Germline V CDR1 and CDR2: LGHNT, FRNRAP. Trimming stripped 7 bases from V and 5 bases from J, with 8 bases between. This CDR3 is built from 11 residues. The chain's CDR3 is CASAVGTEAFF. CDR3 coding DNA: TGTGCTAGTGCCGTCGGAACTGAAGCTTTCTTT.

The rearrangement uses TRBV9 and TRBJ2-2; no reliable D call. V was cut by 1 base and J by 2 bases, with 6 bases left in between. CDR1 SGDLS and CDR2 YYNGEE come from the germline V gene. The CDR3 sequence is 14 residues long. The CDR3 loop is CASSVQPNTGELFF. The CDR3 nucleotides read TGTGCCAGCAGCGTACAGCCTAACACCGGGGAGCTGTTTTTT.

The chain combines TRBV19 with TRBJ1-3; D not certain. CDR3 length equals 13 residues. Trimming stripped 5 bases from V and 4 bases from J, with 9 bases between. Germline V gives CDR1 LNHDA, CDR2 SQIVND (reference sequence). The CDR3 nucleotides read TGTGCCAGTAGTGTCCAATCCGGAAACACCATATATTTT. This codes for CASSVQSGNTIYF. Supplemented by reference TRBV19 and TRBJ1-3, the full variable domain reads DGGITQSPKYLFRKEGQNVTLSCEQNLNHDAMYWYRQDPGQGLRLIYYSQIVNDFQKGDIAEGYSVSREKKESFPLTVTSAQKNPTAFYLCASSVQSGNTIYFGEGSWLTVV.

The chain carries TRBV27 and TRBJ2-3; D tentatively reads TRBD1 or TRBD2 (6 bases each). Trimming pared 3 bases from V and 2 bases from J, leaving 9 bases between. The germline V gene has CDR1 MNHEY and CDR2 SMNVEV (reference sequence). The CDR3 spans 14 residues. The CDR3: CASSLGGHTDTQYF. DNA of the CDR3: TGTGCCAGCAGTTTGGGGGGACACACAGATACGCAGTATTTT.

The J gene is TRBJ1-1, the V gene TRBV2; D is perhaps TRBD1 (5 bases). The V end was cut by 4 bases, the J end by 1 base, with 13 bases between. This CDR3 region has 15 residues. Germline loops: CDR1 SNHLY, CDR2 FYNNEI. The CDR3 is CASSGINRKNTEAFF. The CDR3 DNA reads as TGTGCCAGCAGTGGAATAAACAGGAAGAACACTGAAGCTTTCTTT.